This TCR beta chain came from a study of CXCR3-negative and CXCR3-positive naive CD8 T cells. The CDR3 has 11 amino acids. Germline values: CDR1 MGHDK, CDR2 SYGVNS. Note on this clonotype: The antigen remains unidentified.

Each TRB cDNA library was prepared by 5' RACE (with UMI labels). For each CDR3 protein, TCRdb gives one entry from its re-call of the 5' RACE reads, without DNA. Its listing shows approximately 7,000 distinct CDR3 sequences. General study results and limits: Naive cells with CXCR3 showed TRB CDR3s that were more hydrophobic than those in CXCR3-negative naive cells.

Identification of naive CD8+ T cells rested on CD45RO-CCR7+CD27+CD95- status. The sequenced material came from naive CXCR3- CD8+ T cells from blood. Subset noted: CD45RO-CCR7+CD27+CD95- naive CD8+ T cells lacking CXCR3 (TNR3-). This clonotype originated in a human donor in good health. Some clones in this sample may be carry-over from other donors' samples. V gene TRBV25-1 combines with J gene TRBJ1-1. The CDR3 loop is CASSESSEAFF. Looking up the rest from reference TRBV25-1 and TRBJ1-1 gives the full variable domain: EADIYQTPRYLVIGTGKKITLECSQTMGHDKMYWYQQDPGMELHLIHYSYGVNSTEKGDLSSESTVSRIRTEHFPLTLESARPSHTSQYLCASSESSEAFFGQGTRLTVV.